The T cell receptor beta chain under discussion was sequenced for a study of CD8+ T cells in alopecia areata. This CDR3 comprises 13 residues. Germline lookup yields CDR1 GTSNPN and CDR2 SVGIG (reference sequence). V shed 3 bases and J shed 4 bases, with 10 bases lying between them. Reverse transcription of extracted RNA yielded cDNA, which provided the sequencing template. The repertoire was sequenced with immunoSEQ multiplex PCR; TCRdb's copy has only in-frame clones and lacks some. The data show over 150,000 clones, roughly three fifths seen once. Sample treatment: oral pan-JAK inhibitor, 5-10 mg twice daily. Only a few counts were recorded for this clone.

This material consisted of CD4+ T cells sorted from blood, taken at week 4, from a patient treated with tofacitinib. The TCR sequence derives from a human donor with alopecia areata. The chain carries TRBV30 and TRBJ1-5; no definite D call. For the CDR3, the DNA is TGTGCCTGGAGCCGTGGATTGAATCAGCCCCAGCATTTT. It encodes CAWSRGLNQPQHF.